The 13 T cell receptor beta chains in this list originate from one sample, sequenced in a study of T cells in Graves' hyperthyroidism and ophthalmopathy. TCR beta CDR3 regions were amplified from RNA transcripts. In the first-round RT-PCR of the TCR CDR3, the HTBI primer set was used. In TCRdb, the multiplex PCR reads were re-called with MiXCR into one record per CDR3 protein. There are over 300,000 distinct CDR3 sequences in the sample; over 11% occur only once, and 11% lies in the top ten. Specimen: blood. Source of these receptors: a woman aged 60-75 years with Graves' hyperthyroidism.

This chain joins TRBV18 and TRBJ2-3; no reliable D call. The CDR3 has 14 amino acids. From germline, CDR1 is KGHSH and CDR2 LQKENI. The germline V and J ends were trimmed by 8 bases and 0 bases, with 12 bases remaining between them. Here the CDR3 DNA reads TGTGCCAGCCCACTTGACCTCAGCACAGATACGCAGTATTTT. Its protein is CASPLDLSTDTQYF.

There are many counts of this clonotype. This rearrangement joins TRBV2 to TRBJ1-1, with 8 bases lining up with TRBD1. In germline, CDR1 is SNHLY, CDR2 FYNNEI. After removal of 5 bases from V and 4 bases from J, the junction contained 6 bases not matched to a gene. The CDR3 has 14 amino acids. CDR3: CASSYRGDGTEAFF. CDR3 sequence (DNA): TGTGCCAGCAGTTACAGGGGGGACGGCACTGAAGCTTTCTTT.

This clonotype was detected a few times. The chain carries TRBV19 and TRBJ2-1, with a tentative D call TRBD2 (5 bases). The CDR3 contains 16 residues. CDR1 and CDR2 (germline): LNHDA, SQIVND (reference sequence). Trimming cost V 7 bases and J 1 base, with 17 bases left between them. The CDR3 DNA is TGTGCCAGTACGGAGATGGGAGCGCGATCCTACAATGAGCAGTTCTTC. As protein: CASTEMGARSYNEQFF.

Ten or more counts support this clonotype. The gene calls are TRBV11-2 and TRBJ2-7; 11 bases are a match to TRBD1. The V gene end was trimmed by 4 bases and the J gene end by 6 bases; junction bases not matched to a gene: 8. The V gene's germline CDR1 is SGHAT and CDR2 FQNNGV. This CDR3 region has 15 residues. In DNA form, the CDR3 reads TGTGCCAGCAGCTACAGGACAGGGGGCGTAGGCGAGCAGTACTTC. Amino acids: CASSYRTGGVGEQYF.

The rearrangement joins TRBV20-1 to TRBJ2-3, with D tentatively TRBD2 (6 bases). The CDR3 loop spans 14 amino acids. Trimming removed 7 bases from V and 0 bases from J, with 14 bases in between. Germline V CDR1 and CDR2: DFQATT, SNEGSKA (reference sequence). The CDR3 region is CSGAGWPSTDTQYF. The CDR3 bases are TGCAGTGGAGCGGGCTGGCCAAGCACAGATACGCAGTATTTT.

Many counts were recorded for this clonotype. The rearrangement uses TRBV3-1 and TRBJ2-7; a possible D gene is TRBD2 (5 bases). The V end lost 8 bases, the J end lost 1 base, and 12 bases lay between the germline ends. Germline loops: CDR1 LGHDT, CDR2 YNNKEL (reference sequence). The CDR3 sequence is 13 residues long. The CDR3 reads CASLGRGSYEQYF. The CDR3 coding sequence is TGTGCCAGCCTCGGACGGGGATCCTACGAGCAGTACTTC.

The chain joins TRBV6-1 to TRBJ1-1; TRBD1 might be the D (6 bases). Trimming stripped 10 bases from V and 1 base from J, with 22 bases between. Germline V gives CDR1 MNHNS, CDR2 SASEGT. The CDR3 loop spans 16 amino acids. CDR3 residues: CATKGDSSLSNTEAFF. The DNA of the CDR3 is TGTGCCACGAAGGGGGACTCTAGTCTTTCGAACACTGAAGCTTTCTTT.

On this clonotype itself: This may be a read error: a much more frequent sequence differs by one nucleotide. The chain carries TRBV29-1 and TRBJ2-7, with TRBD2 matching over 9 bases. V was pared by 7 bases and J by 4 bases, with 8 bases of the junction left unmatched. CDR3 size: 13 residues. Germline CDR1 and CDR2: SQVTM and ANQGSEA. The CDR3 protein is CSADSSGEYEQYF. The CDR3 DNA follows: TGCAGCGCCGACTCTAGCGGGGAGTACGAGCAGTACTTC.

This clonotype has more than one count but fewer than ten. V and J are TRBV6-1 and TRBJ1-1, with 8 bases aligning to TRBD1. The CDR3 length is 14 residues. V was clipped by 5 bases and J by 5 bases; unmatched bases: 7. CDR1 is MNHNS and CDR2 is SASEGT in the germline V gene. The CDR3 DNA sequence: TGTGCCAGCAGTTTTTGGACAGGGAGGACTGAAGCTTTCTTT. Translating gives CASSFWTGRTEAFF.

This clonotype has ten or more counts. V gene TRBV5-8 combines with J gene TRBJ2-3; 7 nucleotides line up with TRBD1. Germline trimming cut 2 bases from V and 4 bases from J; bases unmatched to any gene: 4. The CDR3 has 14 residues. Germline V gene sequence: CDR1 SGHTS, CDR2 YDEGEE. CDR3 sequence reads: CASSFQGDADTQYF. DNA of the CDR3: TGTGCCAGCAGCTTTCAGGGGGACGCAGATACGCAGTATTTT.

This rearrangement joins TRBV7-2 to TRBJ1-5, with D unresolved. CDR3 size: 13 residues. Germline lookup yields CDR1 SGHTA and CDR2 FQGNSA. V was clipped by 1 base and J by 7 bases, with 8 bases between them. The CDR3 here is CASSLGWSQPQHF. The DNA of the CDR3 is TGTGCCAGCAGCTTAGGTTGGAGCCAGCCCCAGCATTTT.

V usage is TRBV18 and J usage is TRBJ2-3; 8 bases line up with TRBD1. CDR1 and CDR2 from the germline V gene are KGHSH and LQKENI. With V trimmed by 2 bases and J by 2 bases, 6 bases remained unmatched. The CDR3 contains 16 residues. In nucleotides, the CDR3 is TGTGCCAGCTCACCAACCGGGACAGGACTCACAGATACGCAGTATTTT. Protein product: CASSPTGTGLTDTQYF.

This clonotype was observed at least ten times. This chain connects TRBV2 to TRBJ1-5; D is unresolved. Trimming shortened V by 8 bases and J by 7 bases, and 12 bases separated the two germline ends. Germline CDR1 reads SNHLY; CDR2 reads FYNNEI. The CDR3 spans 12 residues. CDR3 nucleotide sequence: TGTGCCAGCGGAGTAGGGTTCCAGCCCCAGCATTTT. Residues: CASGVGFQPQHF.